One sample yielded the 27 T cell receptor beta chains listed below, sequenced in a study of patients and donors after allogeneic stem cell transplantation. Using its own MiXCR run on the RT-PCR reads, TCRdb lists one record per CDR3 protein. The repertoire consists of about a million distinct CDR3 sequences, with over 15% occurring once and the leading ten covering 5% to 7.5%. The sample comprised blood, either unsorted or a sorted T cell fraction (not recorded which). The receptors shown here come from a human donor who was either an allogeneic HSCT recipient or a stem cell or donor lymphocyte infusion donor (not recorded which). It is not recorded whose cells these are; they may come from a transplant donor.

The rearrangement uses TRBV3-1 and TRBJ1-5; 9 nucleotides agree with TRBD1. Germline lookup yields CDR1 LGHDT and CDR2 YNNKEL (reference sequence). CDR3 size: 14 residues. V shed 3 bases, J shed 4 bases, and the junction held 1 base outside the gene matches. CDR3 sequence reads: CASSHGTGNQPQHF. DNA of the CDR3: TGTGCCAGCAGCCACGGGACAGGGAATCAGCCCCAGCATTTT.

This clonotype was found a few times. The gene calls are TRBV20-1 and TRBJ2-7, with 8 positions matching TRBD2. CDR3 length equals 14 residues. Germline-derived CDR1 and CDR2 are DFQATT and SNEGSKA (reference sequence). The trim removed 3 bases at V and 2 bases at J, leaving 6 bases unmatched. The CDR3 coding sequence is TGCAGTGCTAGTCTGGGTAGCGGGGCCTACGAGCAGTACTTC. Residues: CSASLGSGAYEQYF.

This clonotype was seen a handful of times. The chain couples TRBV9 to TRBJ2-3; D is perhaps TRBD1 (6 bases). This CDR3 has 14 residues. The germline V and J ends were trimmed by 5 bases and 3 bases, with 13 bases remaining between them. The V gene's germline CDR1 is SGDLS and CDR2 YYNGEE. The CDR3 sequence: CASSQPRGTDTQYF. As DNA, the CDR3 is TGTGCCAGCAGTCAACCGAGGGGGACAGATACGCAGTATTTT.

This clonotype was detected only a few times. This sequence joins TRBV5-1 and TRBJ1-1; the D is unclear. This CDR3 contains 14 residues. The germline V gene has CDR1 SGHRS and CDR2 YFSETQ. Trimming cost V 4 bases and J 0 bases, with 10 bases left between them. CDR3 in amino acids: CASSQVFMNTEAFF. In nucleotides, the CDR3 is TGCGCCAGCAGCCAGGTGTTCATGAACACTGAAGCTTTCTTT.

This clonotype was found once. The rearrangement links TRBV20-1 to TRBJ2-6; D is ambiguous. Germline assignment: CDR1 DFQATT and CDR2 SNEGSKA (reference sequence). Trimming shortened V by 2 bases and J by 0 bases, and 5 bases separated the two germline ends. This CDR3 region has 14 residues. The CDR3 loop reads CSARLSSGANVLTF. For the CDR3, the DNA is TGCAGTGCTAGATTGAGCTCTGGGGCCAACGTCCTGACTTTC.

V and J are TRBV7-9 and TRBJ2-7; D is undetermined. The CDR3 consists of 14 residues. Germline loops: CDR1 SEHNR, CDR2 FQNEAQ (reference sequence). The V gene lost 0 bases and the J gene lost 1 base, with 7 bases spanning the gap. CDR3 sequence: CASSLAQHSYEQYF. CDR3 in DNA: TGTGCCAGCAGCTTAGCGCAGCATTCCTACGAGCAGTACTTC.

The chain carries TRBV27 and TRBJ2-6, with no clear D. V was cut by 2 bases and J by 2 bases, with 16 bases left in between. CDR3 length equals 18 residues. Germline loops: CDR1 MNHEY, CDR2 SMNVEV (reference sequence). CDR3 residues: CASSLQASNLPGANVLTF. CDR3 in DNA: TGTGCCAGCAGTTTACAGGCTTCTAACCTCCCTGGGGCCAACGTCCTGACTTTC.

This clonotype was detected only a few times. V usage is TRBV11-2 and J usage is TRBJ1-3; D gene unclear. The V gene lost 4 bases and the J gene lost 1 base, with 14 bases spanning the gap. CDR1 is SGHAT and CDR2 is FQNNGV in the germline V gene. This CDR3 is built from 16 residues. The CDR3, as DNA: TGTGCCAGCAGCTCTGGATTAAAGGGATCTGGAAACACCATATATTTT. Translation gives CASSSGLKGSGNTIYF.

This chain joins TRBV12-5 and TRBJ1-2, with 7 bases identical to TRBD1. The CDR3 consists of 16 residues. The germline gives CDR1 LGHNT, CDR2 FRNRAP. J was trimmed by 4 bases and V by 3 bases; bases with no gene match: 11. The CDR3 region has the DNA TGTGCTAGTGGTTTTCCCGATACAGGGGCCCTCTATGGCTACACCTTC. Its translation is CASGFPDTGALYGYTF.

The gene calls are TRBV29-1 and TRBJ2-7, with D unclear. CDR1 is SQVTM and CDR2 is ANQGSEA in the germline V gene. The V end lost 5 bases, the J end lost 2 bases, and 16 bases lay between the germline ends. The length of the CDR3 is 14 residues. This CDR3 reads CSVLTPVKAYEQYF. The CDR3 region has the DNA TGCAGCGTTCTCACCCCGGTAAAAGCCTACGAGCAGTACTTC.

The table lists this clonotype with a few counts. This chain connects TRBV18 to TRBJ2-2; D tentatively fits TRBD1 or TRBD2 (5 bases each). V lost 9 bases and J 4 bases, leaving 15 bases between the germline ends. The CDR3 has 14 amino acids. Germline V gene data show CDR1 as KGHSH and CDR2 as LQKENI. The CDR3 protein is CASPPQGTTGELFF. In DNA, the CDR3 is TGTGCCAGTCCCCCCCAAGGGACCACCGGGGAGCTGTTTTTT. Supplemented by reference TRBV18 and TRBJ2-2, the full variable domain reads NAGVMQNPRHLVRRRGQEARLRCSPMKGHSHVYWYRQLPEEGLKFMVYLQKENIIDESGMPKERFSAEFPKEGPSILRIQQVVRGDSAAYFCASPPQGTTGELFFGEGSRLTVL.

This clonotype was picked up a small number of times. The chain couples TRBV5-1 to TRBJ1-2; no clear D. Germline values: CDR1 SGHRS, CDR2 YFSETQ. This CDR3 is 13 amino acids long. V dropped 7 bases and J dropped 3 bases, with 13 bases sitting between them. CDR3 residues: CASALARYYGYTF. The CDR3 DNA reads as TGCGCCAGCGCCCTGGCGAGATACTATGGCTACACCTTC.

Ten or more counts support this clonotype. The V and J genes are TRBV12-3 or TRBV12-4 and TRBJ2-1; no reliable D call. The CDR3 spans 12 residues. V was clipped by 5 bases and J by 7 bases, with 9 bases between them. CDR3 loop: CASSLDFNEQFF. Here the CDR3 DNA reads TGTGCCAGCAGTCTAGATTTTAATGAGCAGTTCTTC.

This chain uses TRBV20-1 with TRBJ1-5; 8 nucleotides match TRBD1. The CDR3 contains 14 residues. Losses at the gene ends were 5 bases for V and 1 base for J; bases not matched to a gene: 4. The germline gives CDR1 DFQATT, CDR2 SNEGSKA (reference sequence). The CDR3: CSAGGQGSNQPQHF. For the CDR3, the DNA is TGCAGTGCTGGTGGACAGGGCAGCAATCAGCCCCAGCATTTT.

V usage is TRBV12-3 or TRBV12-4 and J usage is TRBJ2-1, with 10 nucleotides matching TRBD2. The CDR3 length is 19 residues. Losses at the gene ends were 4 bases for V and 6 bases for J; bases not matched to a gene: 18. The CDR3 is CASSSTGTSVRPGPNEQFF. CDR3 coding DNA: TGTGCCAGCAGTTCGACCGGGACTAGCGTCAGACCCGGCCCCAATGAGCAGTTCTTC.

This clonotype was detected many times. This sequence joins TRBV5-1 and TRBJ1-2; no clear D. From germline, CDR1 is SGHRS and CDR2 YFSETQ. V lost 4 bases and J lost 5, with 12 bases in between. This CDR3 is 13 amino acids long. The CDR3 region is CASSQLWGYGYTF. DNA of the CDR3: TGCGCCAGCAGCCAATTATGGGGATATGGCTACACCTTC.

This clonotype was seen a few times. This chain joins TRBV20-1 and TRBJ1-1; maybe TRBD1 (5 bases). V dropped 2 bases and J dropped 0 bases, with 13 bases sitting between them. CDR1 DFQATT and CDR2 SNEGSKA come from the germline V gene (reference sequence). The CDR3 consists of 15 residues. The CDR3 spells CSARPPGRVNTEAFF. The CDR3, as DNA: TGCAGTGCTAGACCCCCAGGGCGGGTGAACACTGAAGCTTTCTTT.

In its sample, this clonotype was seen a few times. V usage is TRBV9 and J usage is TRBJ1-1; no firm D call. The CDR3 has 17 residues. CDR1 and CDR2 (germline): SGDLS, YYNGEE. Trimming took 2 bases from V and 3 from J, leaving 20 bases between them. CDR3 residues: CASSVSPLPGPDTEAFF. The CDR3, as DNA: TGTGCCAGCAGCGTGTCTCCCCTACCGGGCCCGGACACTGAAGCTTTCTTT.

The chain links TRBV29-1 to TRBJ2-1; 12 bases line up with TRBD2. The CDR3 totals 13 residues. V shed 7 bases and J 6 bases; nucleotides not matched to a gene: 4. The V gene's germline CDR1 is SQVTM and CDR2 ANQGSEA. The CDR3 region is CSDRTSGINEQFF. The CDR3 DNA reads TGCAGCGATCGGACTAGCGGGATCAATGAGCAGTTCTTC.

V usage is TRBV24-1 and J usage is TRBJ2-5; TRBD1 might be the D (5 bases). CDR3 length: 15 amino acids. Germline CDR1 and CDR2: KGHDR and SFDVKD. Trimming took off 0 bases at V and 9 bases at J, with 16 bases between the two ends. This CDR3 reads CATSDLTDTRMAQYF. The CDR3 region has the DNA TGTGCCACCAGTGATTTGACGGACACTCGCATGGCCCAGTACTTC.

The chain is built from TRBV11-3 and TRBJ2-1, with a weak D call TRBD1 (5 bases). The germline CDR1 and CDR2 sequences are SGHNT and YENEEA. With 2 bases removed from V and 7 bases from J, the gap between germline ends came to 9 bases. The CDR3 extends over 13 amino acids. Here the CDR3 reads CASSLTTANEQFF. CDR3 in DNA: TGTGCCAGCAGCTTAACGACAGCTAATGAGCAGTTCTTC.

The V call is TRBV7-9, the J call TRBJ2-7, with 10 bases identical to TRBD1. The length of the CDR3 is 15 residues. After removal of 5 bases from V and 3 bases from J, the junction contained 7 bases not matched to a gene. Germline V lookup: CDR1 SEHNR, CDR2 FQNEAQ (reference sequence). CDR3 in DNA: TGTGCCAGCAGCCGCGGGACAGGGGTTTTCTACGAGCAGTACTTC. Residues: CASSRGTGVFYEQYF.

This clonotype was detected a few times. The chain carries TRBV6-2 or TRBV6-3 and TRBJ1-5; no clear D. The germline V gene has CDR1 MNHEY and CDR2 SVGEGT. The CDR3 totals 16 residues. The V and J ends lost 0 bases and 2 bases respectively, with 11 bases between them. The CDR3 sequence is CASSYSRRTGNQPQHF. The CDR3 coding sequence is TGTGCCAGCAGTTACTCGAGGCGGACGGGCAATCAGCCCCAGCATTTT.

This clonotype was detected a few times. The chain joins TRBV11-2 to TRBJ1-5, with D hard to call. Germline V gives CDR1 SGHAT, CDR2 FQNNGV. V lost 3 bases, J lost 5 bases, and 11 bases lay in between. This CDR3 contains 14 residues. The CDR3 DNA reads as TGTGCCAGCAGCTTTTACATGGGCTATCAGCCCCAGCATTTT. This gives the protein CASSFYMGYQPQHF.

The chain is built from TRBV5-1 and TRBJ1-1; tentatively, D is TRBD1 (5 bases). This CDR3 has 15 residues. Germline CDR1 and CDR2: SGHRS and YFSETQ. Trimming removed 0 bases at V and 5 bases at J, with 14 bases between. DNA of the CDR3: TGCGCCAGCAGCTTGGGGGGCGCCGTTAGTACTGAAGCTTTCTTT. Its protein is CASSLGGAVSTEAFF.

The rearrangement links TRBV19 to TRBJ1-1; 7 positions agree with TRBD1. Germline V gives CDR1 LNHDA, CDR2 SQIVND (reference sequence). The CDR3 has 14 residues. The J segment lost 4 bases and the V segment lost 6 bases, leaving 8 bases of the junction unmatched. DNA for the CDR3: TGTGCCAGTAGATTAGGGGGCATTGGCACTGAAGCTTTCTTT. This translates into CASRLGGIGTEAFF.

The chain is built from TRBV20-1 and TRBJ2-1; 8 nucleotides align to TRBD2. The CDR3 extends over 15 amino acids. In germline, CDR1 is DFQATT, CDR2 SNEGSKA (reference sequence). J lost 2 bases, V lost 2 bases, and 5 bases had no gene match. CDR3 nucleotides: TGCAGTGCTAGAAGTATAGCGGGGCCCTACAATGAGCAGTTCTTC. Translating it yields CSARSIAGPYNEQFF.